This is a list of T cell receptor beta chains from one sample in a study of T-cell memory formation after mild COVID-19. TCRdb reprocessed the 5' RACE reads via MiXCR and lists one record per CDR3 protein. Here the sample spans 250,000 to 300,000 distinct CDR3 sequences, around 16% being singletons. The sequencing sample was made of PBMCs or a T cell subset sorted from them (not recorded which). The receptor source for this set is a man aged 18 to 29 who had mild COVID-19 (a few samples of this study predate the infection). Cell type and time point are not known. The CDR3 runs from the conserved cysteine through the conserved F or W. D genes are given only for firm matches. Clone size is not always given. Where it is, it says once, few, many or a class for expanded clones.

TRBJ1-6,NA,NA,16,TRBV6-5,TGTGCCAGCAGTTACACGGGACAAGTCTATAATTCACCCCTCCACTTT,CASSYTGQVYNSPLHF
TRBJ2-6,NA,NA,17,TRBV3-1,TGTGCCAGCAGCCAAACTACAGGGTTCTCTGGGGCCAACGTCCTGACTTTC,CASSQTTGFSGANVLTF
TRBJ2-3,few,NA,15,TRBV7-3,TGTGCCAGCAGCTTAACGGGGTCGCCTACAGATACGCAGTATTTT,CASSLTGSPTDTQYF
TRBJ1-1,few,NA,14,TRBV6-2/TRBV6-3,TGTGCCAGCAGTTACTCCCCGGGAGAGACTGAAGCTTTCTTT,CASSYSPGETEAFF
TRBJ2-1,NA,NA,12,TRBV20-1,TGCAGTGCTACCACTAGCTCGGCTGAGCAGTTCTTC,CSATTSSAEQFF
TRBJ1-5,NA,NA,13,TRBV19,TGTGCCAGTAGTCCGTCCATCAATCAGCCCCAGCATTTT,CASSPSINQPQHF
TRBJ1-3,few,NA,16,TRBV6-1,TGTGCCAGCAGTGAAGGACAGGCGGACTCTGGAAACACCATATATTTT,CASSEGQADSGNTIYF
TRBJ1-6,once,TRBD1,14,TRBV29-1,TGCAGCGTTGATTCCGGACAGGGATCGGCACCCCTCCACTTT,CSVDSGQGSAPLHF
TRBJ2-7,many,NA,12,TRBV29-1,TGCAGCGTTGAAGTAGCCGACTACGAGCAGTACTTC,CSVEVADYEQYF
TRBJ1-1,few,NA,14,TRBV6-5,TGTGCCAGCAGACCCGGACAGCCGAACACTGAAGCTTTCTTT,CASRPGQPNTEAFF
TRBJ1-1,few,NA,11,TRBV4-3,TGCGCCAGCAGCCAAGATTCTAAAGCTTTCTTT,CASSQDSKAFF
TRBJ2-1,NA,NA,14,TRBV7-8,TGTGCCAGCAGCTTTGCGAACTCCCGAAATGAGCAGTTCTTC,CASSFANSRNEQFF
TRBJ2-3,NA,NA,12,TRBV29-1,TGCAGCCTAGGGCTAGCCCCAGATACGCAGTATTTT,CSLGLAPDTQYF